These T cell receptor beta chains were read from a single sample in a study of blood T cells in healthy people across ages. One entry per CDR3 protein results from TCRdb running MiXCR on the 5' RACE reads. The sample contains about 1.6 million distinct CDR3 sequences, about 32% of which appear only once. The material sequenced was blood. The receptors were gathered from a woman under 40 in good health. Both conserved end residues are part of each CDR3. A D gene is named only where the DNA matches it firmly. Clone size is not always given. Where it is, it says once, few, many or a class for expanded clones.

J gene	D gene	clone size	V gene	CDR3 protein	CDR3 DNA
TRBJ1-1	NA	NA	TRBV10-3	CAAAGGNTEAFF	TGTGCTGCGGCCGGGGGGAACACTGAAGCTTTCTTT
TRBJ2-1	TRBD1	few	TRBV6-1	CASSGRQGVVHEQFF	TGTGCCAGCAGTGGGAGGCAGGGGGTCGTCCATGAGCAGTTCTTC
TRBJ1-5	TRBD1	NA	TRBV12-3/TRBV12-4	CASRQGATSQPQHF	TGTGCCAGCAGGCAGGGGGCGACCAGTCAGCCCCAGCATTTT
TRBJ2-5	NA	few	TRBV28	CASSLTLKPQKTQYF	TGTGCCAGCAGTTTAACTCTAAAGCCGCAAAAGACCCAGTACTTC
TRBJ2-1	TRBD2	NA	TRBV5-1	CASSPTSGRNHNEQFF	TGCGCCAGCAGCCCGACTAGCGGGAGAAACCACAATGAGCAGTTCTTC
TRBJ2-5	NA	many	TRBV7-9	CASSPTGQQETQYF	TGTGCCAGCAGCCCTACAGGGCAACAAGAGACCCAGTACTTC
TRBJ2-6	NA	NA	TRBV4-2	CASGQGPGSGANVLTF	TGTGCCAGCGGCCAAGGTCCGGGCTCTGGGGCCAACGTCCTGACTTTC
TRBJ2-1	NA	NA	TRBV20-1	CSARAGAKSDEQFF	TGCAGTGCTAGGGCAGGGGCCAAGAGCGATGAGCAGTTCTTC
TRBJ1-4	NA	few	TRBV20-1	CSAGQGRVIEKLFF	TGCAGTGCTGGGCAGGGACGGGTGATTGAAAAACTGTTTTTT
TRBJ1-3	NA	NA	TRBV12-3/TRBV12-4	CASSSLLEGSGNTIYF	TGTGCCAGCAGTTCGCTTTTAGAGGGTTCAGGAAACACCATATATTTT
TRBJ2-7	NA	many	TRBV29-1	CSAREGGSYEQYF	TGCAGCGCTCGAGAGGGGGGCTCCTACGAGCAGTACTTC
TRBJ1-2	NA	NA	TRBV6-2/TRBV6-3	CASSSRGRGGYTF	TGTGCCAGCAGTTCCAGGGGACGGGGTGGCTACACCTTC
TRBJ2-1	TRBD2	NA	TRBV20-1	CSARDNSGLYNEQFF	TGCAGTGCTAGAGATAATAGCGGGCTCTACAATGAGCAGTTCTTC
TRBJ2-3	TRBD2	NA	TRBV7-9	CASSNNWGGSTDTQYF	TGTGCCAGCAGCAATAACTGGGGGGGTAGTACAGATACGCAGTATTTT
TRBJ1-1	NA	NA	TRBV29-1	CSVFSSNTEAFF	TGCAGCGTTTTCTCTTCTAACACTGAAGCTTTCTTT
TRBJ2-5	TRBD2	many	TRBV7-2	CASSSRWRGETQYF	TGTGCCAGCAGCTCCCGATGGCGGGGGGAGACCCAGTACTTC
TRBJ2-7	NA	few	TRBV4-1	CASTLSLAAAYEQYF	TGCGCCAGCACCCTTTCCCTAGCCGCCGCCTACGAGCAGTACTTC
TRBJ2-3	TRBD2	few	TRBV4-1	CASSQGYSGGATQYF	TGCGCCAGCAGCCAAGGATACAGCGGGGGCGCCACGCAGTATTTT
TRBJ2-7	TRBD1	NA	TRBV2	CASTDPTGRYEQYF	TGTGCCAGCACCGACCCGACAGGGCGCTACGAGCAGTACTTC
TRBJ2-1	NA	NA	TRBV7-3	CASSSSLGGTYNEQFF	TGTGCCAGCAGCTCATCCCTGGGGGGGACATACAATGAGCAGTTCTTC
TRBJ2-5	NA	NA	TRBV24-1	CATSDFWGGETQYF	TGTGCCACCAGTGATTTCTGGGGTGGCGAGACCCAGTACTTC
TRBJ2-1	NA	few	TRBV15	CATSREGKGPRQFF	TGTGCCACCAGCAGAGAGGGAAAAGGGCCAAGGCAGTTCTTC
TRBJ2-1	NA	NA	TRBV7-2	CASSLQLLGTDEQFF	TGTGCCAGCAGCTTGCAACTACTGGGGACGGATGAGCAGTTCTTC
TRBJ2-7	TRBD2	few	TRBV6-6	CASVSGSSYEQYF	TGTGCCAGCGTCAGCGGGAGCTCCTACGAGCAGTACTTC
TRBJ2-1	TRBD1	NA	TRBV20-1	CRTLRTGERNEQFF	TGCAGGACATTAAGGACAGGGGAGCGCAATGAGCAGTTCTTC